A selection of T cell receptor beta chains follows, all from one sample in a study of blood T cell repertoires in COVID-19. Clones were read by immunoSEQ multiplex PCR, and TCRdb kept only the in-frame ones, dropping some. Of fewer than 250,000 clones in the sample, 83% were seen once. Sequencing input: peripheral blood. The receptors here all came from a woman aged 40 to 55 with active or convalescent COVID-19. Both conserved end residues are part of each CDR3. The D gene is left open where the match is weak. Rows may omit the clone size; those that give it use once, few, many or a size class.

j_call | clone_size | d_call | v_call | cdr3_nt | cdr3_aa
TRBJ1-6 | NA | NA | TRBV7-2 | TGTGCCAGCAGCTTAGCGCACCCCGGGCCCCTCCACTTT | CASSLAHPGPLHF
TRBJ2-1 | NA | TRBD1 | TRBV10-1 | TGCGCCAGCAGTGGCCGGGACAGGGGTTACAATGAGCAGTTCTTC | CASSGRDRGYNEQFF
TRBJ1-1 | NA | NA | TRBV6-2/TRBV6-3 | TGTGCCAGCAGTACCGTTCAGGGGAACCTACTTGAAGCTTTCTTT | CASSTVQGNLLEAFF
TRBJ1-2 | NA | NA | TRBV3-1/TRBV3-2 | TGTGCCAGCAGCCAAAGTCCAGGGTATGGCTACACCTTC | CASSQSPGYGYTF
TRBJ2-7 | NA | NA | TRBV6-5 | TGTGCCAGCAGATCCAGGGGAACCTACGAGCAGTACTTC | CASRSRGTYEQYF
TRBJ2-7 | NA | TRBD1 | TRBV6-4 | TGTGCCAGCAGTAGAGAAACAGGGGCCTACGAGCAGTACTTC | CASSRETGAYEQYF
TRBJ2-3 | once | TRBD1 | TRBV10-2 | TGCGCCAGCTCGACCCCAGGACAGGGGTCCACAGATACGCAGTATTTT | CASSTPGQGSTDTQYF
TRBJ2-7 | NA | TRBD1 | TRBV12-5 | TGTGCTACCACCCGCGGGACAGGGGATGTCAAGCAGTACTTC | CATTRGTGDVKQYF
TRBJ2-1 | NA | NA | TRBV15 | TGTGCCACCAGCAAGGCTAGCAAGGGCAATGAGCAGTTCTTC | CATSKASKGNEQFF
TRBJ1-2 | NA | NA | TRBV24-1 | TGTGCCACCAGTGATCCATCTAAGACACAGGGCAACTATGGCTACACCTTC | CATSDPSKTQGNYGYTF
TRBJ1-1 | NA | NA | TRBV18 | TGTGCCAGCTCACCACCGAAGACAGCGAACACTGAAGCTTTCTTT | CASSPPKTANTEAFF
TRBJ1-6 | NA | TRBD1 | TRBV19 | TGTGCCAGTAGCCGTCTCGCCCTTGACAGGGTAACTTCACCCCTCCACTTT | CASSRLALDRVTSPLHF
TRBJ2-2 | NA | NA | TRBV7-8 | TGTGCCAGCACCCTGCGGCAGGGTATTATTCCCGGGGAGCTGTTTTTT | CASTLRQGIIPGELFF
TRBJ1-3 | NA | NA | TRBV4-2 | TGTGCCAGCAGCCAAGCCTCGGGACTGCTCTCTGGAAACACCATATATTTT | CASSQASGLLSGNTIYF
TRBJ2-7 | NA | NA | TRBV6-2/TRBV6-3 | TGTGCCAGCAGTAGCGTCGCAGGGCCCCTCTCCTACGAGCAGTACTTC | CASSSVAGPLSYEQYF
TRBJ1-1 | once | NA | TRBV5-6 | TGTGCCAGCAGCCCTCAGGCCCCGGGGACTGAAGCTTTCTTT | CASSPQAPGTEAFF
TRBJ1-2 | NA | TRBD1 | TRBV5-1 | TGCGCCAGCAGCGTCCCCGGACAGGGGGCTTCTGGCTACACCTTC | CASSVPGQGASGYTF
TRBJ2-1 | NA | NA | TRBV10-3 | TGTGCCACCACCCCGGAGGCCGGCTCCTACAATGAGCAGTTCTTC | CATTPEAGSYNEQFF
TRBJ1-6 | NA | NA | TRBV7-9 | TGTGCCAGCAGCTTAAACAGTGATAATTCGCCCCTCCACTTT | CASSLNSDNSPLHF
TRBJ1-4 | NA | TRBD1 | TRBV2 | TGTGCCAGCAGTCCAACGACGGGACAGGGGGAAAAACTGTTTTTT | CASSPTTGQGEKLFF
TRBJ1-2 | NA | TRBD1 | TRBV5-4 | TGTGCCAGCAGCCAGACAGGGGGCCGGGGTGGCTACACCTTC | CASSQTGGRGGYTF
TRBJ1-2 | NA | NA | TRBV19 | TGTGCCAGTAGTCCCCCAGGAGGAAACTATGGCTACACCTTC | CASSPPGGNYGYTF
TRBJ2-1 | NA | NA | TRBV7-3 | TGTGCCAGCAGCTTTCTTAACCAGGGCAATGAGCAGTTCTTC | CASSFLNQGNEQFF
TRBJ1-5 | once | NA | TRBV28 | TGTGCCAGCAGTCCCACCAGTGGGGGGGATAATCAGCCCCAGCATTTT | CASSPTSGGDNQPQHF
TRBJ2-3 | NA | NA | TRBV30 | TGTGCCTGGACGCGCAGGGGATTCACAGATACGCAGTATTTT | CAWTRRGFTDTQYF
TRBJ2-3 | NA | TRBD2 | TRBV7-9 | TGTGCCAGCAGCCCGGGACTAGCGGGGGGCTCCTTAGGCACAGATACGCAGTATTTT | CASSPGLAGGSLGTDTQYF
TRBJ2-7 | NA | TRBD1 | TRBV4-3 | TGCGCCAGCAGCCCCCCCGGCGGACAGGGTTCGGTCTACGAGCAGTACTTC | CASSPPGGQGSVYEQYF
TRBJ2-1 | NA | NA | TRBV30 | TGTGCCTGGAGCGGTAACTCCTACAATGAGCAGTTCTTC | CAWSGNSYNEQFF
TRBJ2-5 | NA | TRBD1 | TRBV19 | TGTGCCAGTAGTCCGTGGACAGGGAGGCGCCAAGAGACCCAGTACTTC | CASSPWTGRRQETQYF